This T cell receptor (beta chain) was found in a study of T cell changes during pregnancy in multiple sclerosis. The CDR3 has 15 amino acids. The V gene end was trimmed by 4 bases and the J gene end by 4 bases; junction bases not matched to a gene: 3. Germline V CDR1 and CDR2: SGHTS, YDEGEE. Generated by immunoSEQ multiplex PCR, the TCRdb table keeps only in-frame clones and is missing some. This table holds more than 65,000 clones, about 89% found once. The source was CD4+ T cells from peripheral blood mononuclear cells, collected before pregnancy. The chain is built from TRBV5-8 and TRBJ1-5; 12 nucleotides agree with TRBD1. The sequence was obtained from a female donor with multiple sclerosis, enrolled in a pregnancy study. The CDR3 spells CASSGDRGRNQPQHF. CDR3 nucleotide sequence: TGTGCCAGCAGCGGGGACAGGGGGCGGAATCAGCCCCAGCATTTT.